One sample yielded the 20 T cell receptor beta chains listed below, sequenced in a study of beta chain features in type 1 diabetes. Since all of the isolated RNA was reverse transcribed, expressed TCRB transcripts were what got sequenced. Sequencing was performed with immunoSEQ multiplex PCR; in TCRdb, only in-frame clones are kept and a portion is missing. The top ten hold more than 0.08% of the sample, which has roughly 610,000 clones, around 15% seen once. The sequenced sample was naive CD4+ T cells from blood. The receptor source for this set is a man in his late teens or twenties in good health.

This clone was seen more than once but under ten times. The CDR3 DNA reads TGTGCTAGTGACCCCCTCCTGGACAGTCTCCTATATGGCTACACCTTC. Residues: CASDPLLDSLLYGYTF. The chain uses TRBV12-5 and TRBJ1-2; D is possibly TRBD1 (6 bases). CDR1 LGHNT and CDR2 FRNRAP come from the germline V gene. V shed 7 bases and J shed 5 bases, with 23 bases lying between them. The CDR3 consists of 16 residues.

The CDR3 DNA is TGCGCCAGCAGCCAAGATACGGGGGGTAACTATGGCTACACCTTC. Translated, it gives CASSQDTGGNYGYTF. The V call is TRBV4-3, the J call TRBJ1-2; D is perhaps TRBD1 (5 bases). The germline V gene has CDR1 LGHNA and CDR2 YSLEER. This CDR3 contains 15 residues. V was clipped by 0 bases and J by 1 base, with 9 bases between them.

The CDR3 DNA reads as TGTGCCAGCAATCATAGGGCAGATGCCCTTAGGTACGAGCAGTACTTC. It yields the protein CASNHRADALRYEQYF. The V call is TRBV28, the J call TRBJ2-7; D gene uncertain. The CDR3 has 16 amino acids. The V end lost 7 bases, the J end lost 4 bases, and 23 bases lay between the germline ends. Germline V gene data show CDR1 as MDHEN and CDR2 as SYDVKM. Supplemented by reference TRBV28 and TRBJ2-7, the full variable domain reads DVKVTQSSRYLVKRTGEKVFLECVQDMDHENMFWYRQDPGLGLRLIYFSYDVKMKEKGDIPEGYSVSREKKERFSLILESASTNQTSMYLCASNHRADALRYEQYFGPGTRLTVT.

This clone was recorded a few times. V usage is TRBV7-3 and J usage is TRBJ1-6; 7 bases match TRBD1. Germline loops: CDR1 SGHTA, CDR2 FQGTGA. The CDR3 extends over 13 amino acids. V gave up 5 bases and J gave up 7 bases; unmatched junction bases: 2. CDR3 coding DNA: TGTGCCAGCAGCCCAGGGGGGAATTCACCCCTCCACTTT. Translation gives CASSPGGNSPLHF.

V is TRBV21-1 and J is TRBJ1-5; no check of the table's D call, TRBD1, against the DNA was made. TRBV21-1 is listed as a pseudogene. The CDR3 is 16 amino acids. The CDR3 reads CASSKPQGAGNQPQHF. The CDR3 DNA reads TGTGCCAGCAGCAAACCGCAGGGGGCCGGCAATCAGCCCCAGCATTTT.

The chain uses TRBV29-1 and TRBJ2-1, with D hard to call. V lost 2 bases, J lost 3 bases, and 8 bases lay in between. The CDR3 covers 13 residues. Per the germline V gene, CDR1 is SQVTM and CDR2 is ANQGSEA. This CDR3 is CSVERILYNEQFF. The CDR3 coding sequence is TGCAGCGTTGAACGGATTCTCTACAATGAGCAGTTCTTC.

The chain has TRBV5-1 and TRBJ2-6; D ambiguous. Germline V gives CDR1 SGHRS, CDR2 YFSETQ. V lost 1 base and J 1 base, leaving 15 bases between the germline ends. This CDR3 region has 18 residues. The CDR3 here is CASSLRWQTRSGANVLTF. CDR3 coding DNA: TGCGCCAGCAGCTTGCGTTGGCAGACTCGTTCTGGGGCCAACGTCCTGACTTTC. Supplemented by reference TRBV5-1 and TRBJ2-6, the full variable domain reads KAGVTQTPRYLIKTRGQQVTLSCSPISGHRSVSWYQQTPGQGLQFLFEYFSETQRNKGNFPGRFSGRQFSNSRSEMNVSTLELGDSALYLCASSLRWQTRSGANVLTFGAGSRLTVL.

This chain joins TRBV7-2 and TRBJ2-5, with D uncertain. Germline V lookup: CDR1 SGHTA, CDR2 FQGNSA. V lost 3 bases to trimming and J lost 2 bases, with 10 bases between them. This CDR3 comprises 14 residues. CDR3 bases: TGTGCCAGCAGCTTCATGGGGATGCAAGAGACCCAGTACTTC. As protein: CASSFMGMQETQYF.

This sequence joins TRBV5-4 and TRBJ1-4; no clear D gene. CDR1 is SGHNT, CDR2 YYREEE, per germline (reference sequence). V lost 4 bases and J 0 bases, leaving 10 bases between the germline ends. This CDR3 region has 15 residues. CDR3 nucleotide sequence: TGTGCCAGCAGCCTGGAAATTTCAACTAATGAAAAACTGTTTTTT. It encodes CASSLEISTNEKLFF.

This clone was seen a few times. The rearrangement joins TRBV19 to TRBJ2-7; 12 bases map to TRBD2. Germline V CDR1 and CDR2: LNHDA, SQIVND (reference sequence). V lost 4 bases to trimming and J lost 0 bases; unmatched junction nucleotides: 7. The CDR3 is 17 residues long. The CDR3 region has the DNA TGTGCCAGTAGTAGCCCCAGACTAGCGGGGGCCTCCTACGAGCAGTACTTC. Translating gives CASSSPRLAGASYEQYF.

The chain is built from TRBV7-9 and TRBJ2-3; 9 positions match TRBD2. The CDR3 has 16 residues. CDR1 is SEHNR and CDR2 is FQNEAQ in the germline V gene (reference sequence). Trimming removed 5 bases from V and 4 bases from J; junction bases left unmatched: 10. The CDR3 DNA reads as TGTGCCAGCAGCCACACCGGCGGGGGGGCGGCAGATACGCAGTATTTT. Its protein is CASSHTGGGAADTQYF.

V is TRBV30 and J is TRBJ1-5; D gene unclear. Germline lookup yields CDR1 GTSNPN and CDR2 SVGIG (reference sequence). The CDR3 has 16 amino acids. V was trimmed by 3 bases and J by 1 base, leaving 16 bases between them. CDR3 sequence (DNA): TGTGCCTGGAGGCAGACGGAACTTGGAAGCAATCAGCCCCAGCATTTT. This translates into CAWRQTELGSNQPQHF.

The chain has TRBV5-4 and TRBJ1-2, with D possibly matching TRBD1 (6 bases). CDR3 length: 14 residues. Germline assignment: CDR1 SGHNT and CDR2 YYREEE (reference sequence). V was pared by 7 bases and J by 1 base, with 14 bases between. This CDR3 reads CASGPGTLNYGYTF. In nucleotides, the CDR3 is TGTGCCAGCGGCCCCGGGACACTTAACTATGGCTACACCTTC.

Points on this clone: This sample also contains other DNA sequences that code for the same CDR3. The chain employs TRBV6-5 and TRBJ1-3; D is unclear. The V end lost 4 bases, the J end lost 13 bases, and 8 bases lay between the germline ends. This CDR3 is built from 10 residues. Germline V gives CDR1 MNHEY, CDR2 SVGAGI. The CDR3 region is CASSLGTIYF. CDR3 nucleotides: TGTGCCAGCAGTTTGGGCACTATATATTTT.

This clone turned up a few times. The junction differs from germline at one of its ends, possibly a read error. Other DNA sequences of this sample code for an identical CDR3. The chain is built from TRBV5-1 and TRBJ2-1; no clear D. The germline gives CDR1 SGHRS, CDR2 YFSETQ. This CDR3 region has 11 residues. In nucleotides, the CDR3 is TGCGCCAGCAGCCTTTACAGTGAGCAGTTCTTC. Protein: CASSLYSEQFF.

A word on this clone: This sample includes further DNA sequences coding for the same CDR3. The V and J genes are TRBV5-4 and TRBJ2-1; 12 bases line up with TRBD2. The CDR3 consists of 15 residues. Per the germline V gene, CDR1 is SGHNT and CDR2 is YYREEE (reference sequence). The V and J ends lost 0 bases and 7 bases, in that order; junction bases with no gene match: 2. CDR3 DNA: TGTGCCAGCAGCTTGGGACTAGCGGGAGCAAATGAGCAGTTCTTC. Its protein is CASSLGLAGANEQFF.

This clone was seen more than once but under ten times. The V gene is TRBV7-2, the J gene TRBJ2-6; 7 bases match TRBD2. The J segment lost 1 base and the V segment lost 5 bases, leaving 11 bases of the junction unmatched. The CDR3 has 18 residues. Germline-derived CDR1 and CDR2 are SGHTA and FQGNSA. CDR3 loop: CASSPRPSGTSGANVLTF. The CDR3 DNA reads TGTGCCAGCAGCCCAAGGCCTAGCGGTACTTCTGGGGCCAACGTCCTGACTTTC.

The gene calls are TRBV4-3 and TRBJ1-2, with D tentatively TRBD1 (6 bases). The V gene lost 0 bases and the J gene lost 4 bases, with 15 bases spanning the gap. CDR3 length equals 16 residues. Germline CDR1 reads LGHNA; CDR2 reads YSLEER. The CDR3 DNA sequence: TGCGCCAGCAGCCAAGACCAGACAGGATCCCCCTATGGCTACACCTTC. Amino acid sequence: CASSQDQTGSPYGYTF.

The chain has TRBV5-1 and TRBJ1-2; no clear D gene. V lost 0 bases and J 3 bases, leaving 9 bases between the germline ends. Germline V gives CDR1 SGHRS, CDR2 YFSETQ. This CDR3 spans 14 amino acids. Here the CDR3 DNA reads TGCGCCAGCAGCTTGGGAGTCCTGGACTATGGCTACACCTTC. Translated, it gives CASSLGVLDYGYTF.

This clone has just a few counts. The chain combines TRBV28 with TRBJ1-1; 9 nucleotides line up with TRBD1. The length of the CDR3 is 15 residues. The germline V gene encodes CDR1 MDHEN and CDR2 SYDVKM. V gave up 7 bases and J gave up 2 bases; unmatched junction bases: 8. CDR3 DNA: TGTGCCAGCATTTGGGGACAGGGTCTCAACACTGAAGCTTTCTTT. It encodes CASIWGQGLNTEAFF.